This is a list of T cell receptor beta chains from one sample in a study of cytomegalovirus exposure and HLA in healthy donors. TCRdb's table, derived via immunoSEQ multiplex PCR, lists solely in-frame clones and lacks some. The repertoire consists of about 130,000 clones, with roughly 79% occurring once and the leading ten covering about 2.9%. The sequenced sample was PBMCs. The receptors derive from a boy aged 2-9 years in good health and CMV-seronegative. Each CDR3 is given with its conserved first and last residue. The D gene is left open where the match is weak. A clone size is listed for some rows: how often the clone was seen (once, few, many), or a class if it is expanded.

V gene	D gene	clone size	J gene	CDR3 protein	CDR3 DNA
TRBV19	.	few	TRBJ1-2	CASSTPGRGLTFYGYTF	TGTGCCAGTAGTACACCGGGGAGGGGCCTGACCTTTTATGGCTACACCTTC
TRBV27	.	.	TRBJ2-3	CASSSSRVSTDTQYF	TGTGCCAGCAGTTCCTCCCGGGTCTCAACAGATACGCAGTATTTT
TRBV18	.	.	TRBJ2-1	CASSPNRDGEQFF	TGTGCCAGCTCCCCAAACAGGGATGGGGAGCAGTTCTTC
TRBV5-6	TRBD1	.	TRBJ1-6	CASGTANSPLHF	TGTGCCAGCGGGACAGCTAATTCACCCCTCCACTTT
TRBV19	.	.	TRBJ1-1	CASSITERTNTEAFF	TGTGCCAGTAGTATAACAGAAAGAACGAACACTGAAGCTTTCTTT
TRBV6-5	TRBD1	.	TRBJ1-1	CASRRPRGLDTEAFF	TGTGCCAGCAGACGCCCCAGGGGGCTTGACACTGAAGCTTTCTTT
TRBV15	.	.	TRBJ1-5	CATSRRRDNQPQHF	TGTGCCACCAGCAGACGTCGGGACAATCAGCCCCAGCATTTT
TRBV10-1	.	.	TRBJ2-3	CASSVGIGACTDTQYF	TGCGCCAGCAGTGTAGGAATAGGGGCGTGCACAGATACGCAGTATTTT
TRBV7-3	TRBD2	.	TRBJ2-2	CASSLGPGGNTGELFF	TGTGCCAGCAGCTTAGGACCGGGAGGGAACACCGGGGAGCTGTTTTTT
TRBV5-1	TRBD2	.	TRBJ2-3	CASSPGLAGLWEDTQYF	TGCGCCAGCAGTCCGGGACTAGCGGGGCTTTGGGAAGATACGCAGTATTTT
TRBV4-2	.	.	TRBJ1-2	CASSRPGDTVNYGYTF	TGTGCCAGCAGCCGGCCGGGGGATACAGTAAACTATGGCTACACCTTC
TRBV10-3	.	.	TRBJ2-1	CAISESMAGPGTYNEQFF	TGTGCCATCAGTGAGTCGATGGCGGGGCCAGGGACCTACAATGAGCAGTTCTTC
TRBV4-3	.	.	TRBJ2-1	CASSQARTVYNEQFF	TGCGCCAGCAGCCAAGCCCGGACAGTTTACAATGAGCAGTTCTTC
TRBV6-5	TRBD1	.	TRBJ1-6	CASSQGAKNSPLHF	TGTGCCAGCAGCCAGGGGGCAAAGAATTCACCCCTCCACTTT
TRBV30	.	.	TRBJ2-3	CAWRRAAASTDTQYF	TGTGCCTGGAGGAGGGCAGCGGCTAGCACAGATACGCAGTATTTT
TRBV6-5	TRBD2	once	TRBJ2-1	CASSYPSGRVENEQFF	TGTGCCAGCAGTTACCCGAGCGGGAGGGTAGAGAATGAGCAGTTCTTC
TRBV29-1	.	.	TRBJ2-1	CSSGDSSYNEQFF	TGCAGCTCGGGAGACAGCTCCTACAATGAGCAGTTCTTC
TRBV6-1	TRBD1	.	TRBJ2-7	CASTWDRGAYEQYF	TGTGCCAGCACCTGGGACAGGGGGGCCTACGAGCAGTACTTC
TRBV2	TRBD1	.	TRBJ2-2	CASTPGQGATGELFF	TGTGCCAGCACCCCCGGACAGGGGGCCACCGGGGAGCTGTTTTTT
TRBV2	.	few	TRBJ1-1	CASSAHMSQTEAFF	TGTGCCAGCAGTGCGCACATGTCGCAGACTGAAGCTTTCTTT
TRBV19	.	few	TRBJ1-2	CASRLWTEGGYTF	TGTGCCAGTAGGTTATGGACGGAGGGCGGCTACACCTTC
TRBV6-6	TRBD2	.	TRBJ2-3	CASTVSGGLDTQYF	TGTGCCAGCACCGTTAGCGGGGGCTTGGATACGCAGTATTTT
TRBV5-8	.	.	TRBJ1-5	CASSFMGPVEWRQPQHF	TGTGCCAGCAGCTTTATGGGTCCGGTGGAGTGGCGTCAGCCCCAGCATTTT
TRBV6-5	.	.	TRBJ2-7	CASSYGGLDVREQYF	TGTGCCAGCAGTTATGGGGGCTTGGACGTGAGAGAGCAGTACTTC
TRBV19	.	.	TRBJ1-2	CASSRHGYGYTF	TGTGCCAGTAGCAGGCATGGGTATGGCTACACCTTC